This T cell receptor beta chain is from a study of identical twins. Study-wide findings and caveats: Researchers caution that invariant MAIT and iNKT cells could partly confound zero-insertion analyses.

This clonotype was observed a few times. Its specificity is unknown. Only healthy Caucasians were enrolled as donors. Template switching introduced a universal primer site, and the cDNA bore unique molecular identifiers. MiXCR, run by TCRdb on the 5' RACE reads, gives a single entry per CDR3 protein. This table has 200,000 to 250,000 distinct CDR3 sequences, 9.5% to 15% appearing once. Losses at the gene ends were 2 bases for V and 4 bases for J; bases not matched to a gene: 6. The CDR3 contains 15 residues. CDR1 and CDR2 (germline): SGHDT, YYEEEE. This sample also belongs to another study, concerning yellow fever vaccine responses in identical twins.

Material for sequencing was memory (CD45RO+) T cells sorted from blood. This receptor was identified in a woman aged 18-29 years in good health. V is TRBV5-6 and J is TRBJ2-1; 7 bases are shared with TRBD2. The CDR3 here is CASSFWRERYNEQFF. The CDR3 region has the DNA TGTGCCAGCAGCTTCTGGCGGGAGCGATACAATGAGCAGTTCTTC.